Presented here are 23 T cell receptor beta chains from one specimen sequenced in a study of beta chain features in type 1 diabetes. Study findings and constraints: All four CD4+ subsets of Type 1 diabetes patients contained TCRB CDR3s that were moderately but significantly shorter.

Expressed TCRB transcripts got sequenced, as all isolated RNA was reverse transcribed. Using immunoSEQ multiplex PCR, the repertoire was profiled, and TCRdb retains in-frame clones only, with some absent. The sample holds roughly 730,000 clones, around an eighth seen once. Antigens for these TCRs are unknown. Sequences were obtained from naive CD4+ T cells from blood. The receptors stem from a man between 18 and 29 years old with type 1 diabetes.

This clone was detected a few times. V and J are TRBV5-1 and TRBJ2-3; D is possibly TRBD2 (6 bases). Trimming shortened V by 1 base and J by 0 bases, and 12 bases separated the two germline ends. Germline assignment: CDR1 SGHRS and CDR2 YFSETQ. CDR3 length: 16 amino acids. The CDR3 DNA reads TGCGCCAGCAGCTTGAGGGGCGGGAAGAGCACAGATACGCAGTATTTT. Translating it yields CASSLRGGKSTDTQYF. Together with reference TRBV5-1 and TRBJ2-3, the CDR3 gives the full variable domain: KAGVTQTPRYLIKTRGQQVTLSCSPISGHRSVSWYQQTPGQGLQFLFEYFSETQRNKGNFPGRFSGRQFSNSRSEMNVSTLELGDSALYLCASSLRGGKSTDTQYFGPGTRLTVL.

This clone was recorded a few times. The V call is TRBV2, the J call TRBJ2-1; D is possibly TRBD1 (5 bases). Germline V gene sequence: CDR1 SNHLY, CDR2 FYNNEI. This CDR3 is built from 14 residues. Trimming cost V 7 bases and J 0 bases, with 10 bases left between them. The CDR3, as DNA: TGTGCCAGCAAGGCAGGGATCTCCTACAATGAGCAGTTCTTC. The encoded protein is CASKAGISYNEQFF.

The gene calls are TRBV9 and TRBJ2-5, with D unclear. The CDR3 totals 16 residues. V dropped 0 bases and J dropped 2 bases, with 14 bases sitting between them. In germline, CDR1 is SGDLS, CDR2 YYNGEE. CDR3 protein: CASSVGPQSHQETQYF. DNA of the CDR3: TGTGCCAGCAGCGTAGGTCCTCAAAGCCATCAAGAGACCCAGTACTTC.

The chain joins TRBV6-1 to TRBJ1-2; 10 bases match TRBD1. This CDR3 region has 16 residues. The junction had 6 bases not matched to a gene; V was cut back by 1 base and J by 4 bases. Germline V CDR1 and CDR2: MNHNS, SASEGT. The CDR3 here is CASSEGGTGDIYGYTF. CDR3 bases: TGTGCCAGCAGTGAAGGGGGGACAGGGGATATCTATGGCTACACCTTC.

This clone has only a few counts. The gene calls are TRBV30 and TRBJ1-1; D is undetermined. The CDR3 contains 11 residues. The germline gives CDR1 GTSNPN, CDR2 SVGIG (reference sequence). V was pared by 0 bases and J by 10 bases, with 9 bases between. CDR3 nucleotides: TGTGCCTGGAGTGTACATCCCGCAGCTTTCTTT. This codes for CAWSVHPAAFF.

The rearrangement joins TRBV5-1 to TRBJ1-1; a weak D match, TRBD1 (6 bases). This CDR3 is built from 17 residues. The V gene's germline CDR1 is SGHRS and CDR2 YFSETQ. V lost 3 bases and J 0 bases, leaving 18 bases between the germline ends. The CDR3: CASSSRGPGQMNTEAFF. CDR3 nucleotide sequence: TGCGCCAGCAGCTCCAGGGGTCCGGGCCAAATGAACACTGAAGCTTTCTTT.

The rearrangement uses TRBV5-6 and TRBJ2-2; no clear D gene. Trimming took off 1 base at V and 7 bases at J, with 5 bases between the two ends. The CDR3 sequence is 12 residues long. Looked up from germline, CDR1 is SGHDT and CDR2 is YYEEEE. CDR3 DNA sequence: TGTGCCAGCAGCTTGAGTAGCGGGGAGCTGTTTTTT. It specifies CASSLSSGELFF.

DNA of the CDR3: TGCGCCAGCAGCCAAGAGTTGGGAACAGATACGCAGTATTTT. This sequence encodes CASSQELGTDTQYF. The chain couples TRBV4-1 to TRBJ2-3; D is ambiguous. Germline CDR1 and CDR2: MGHRA and YSYEKL. CDR3 size: 14 residues. The V gene lost 0 bases and the J gene lost 3 bases, with 7 bases spanning the gap.

The gene calls are TRBV28 and TRBJ2-2; unclear D gene. CDR1 is MDHEN and CDR2 is SYDVKM in the germline V gene. V dropped 7 bases and J dropped 4 bases, with 10 bases sitting between them. This CDR3 spans 13 amino acids. CDR3 coding DNA: TGTGCCAGCAAAAAGCAAACCACCGGGGAGCTGTTTTTT. As protein: CASKKQTTGELFF. Full variable domain (rest looked up from reference TRBV28 and TRBJ2-2): DVKVTQSSRYLVKRTGEKVFLECVQDMDHENMFWYRQDPGLGLRLIYFSYDVKMKEKGDIPEGYSVSREKKERFSLILESASTNQTSMYLCASKKQTTGELFFGEGSRLTVL.

The chain recombines TRBV6-5 with TRBJ2-5; 7 bases agree with TRBD1. In germline, CDR1 is MNHEY, CDR2 SVGAGI. The trim removed 5 bases at V and 4 bases at J, leaving 7 bases unmatched. There are 14 residues in the CDR3. The CDR3 DNA follows: TGTGCCAGCAGTCGGGACAGAAGGTCAGAGACCCAGTACTTC. Translated, it gives CASSRDRRSETQYF.

The chain links TRBV2 to TRBJ1-1; no definite D call. This CDR3 has 13 amino acids. Germline CDR1 SNHLY, CDR2 FYNNEI. Deletions cut 6 bases from V and 6 bases from J, with 14 bases between. CDR3 nucleotides: TGTGCCAGCAGCGGACCACAAGGTCCTGAAGCTTTCTTT. This gives the protein CASSGPQGPEAFF.

This sequence joins TRBV5-6 and TRBJ2-1; a weak D match, TRBD1 (6 bases). Germline values: CDR1 SGHDT, CDR2 YYEEEE. The V end was cut by 7 bases, the J end by 8 bases, with 25 bases between. CDR3 size: 16 residues. The CDR3 loop reads CASRFWRLVGADEQFF. The DNA of the CDR3 is TGTGCCAGCCGATTCTGGAGGCTAGTGGGGGCCGATGAGCAGTTCTTC.

This chain uses TRBV5-1 with TRBJ2-1; 8 bases match TRBD2. The germline V gene encodes CDR1 SGHRS and CDR2 YFSETQ. Trimming cost V 3 bases and J 7 bases; bases outside gene matches: 6. The CDR3 consists of 14 residues. CDR3 sequence reads: CASSSTGTRNEQFF. The CDR3 region has the DNA TGCGCCAGCAGCTCCACCGGGACTAGAAATGAGCAGTTCTTC.

The chain employs TRBV9 and TRBJ1-5; D is undetermined. The V gene lost 0 bases and the J gene lost 0 bases, with 7 bases spanning the gap. This CDR3 spans 15 amino acids. Germline CDR1 SGDLS, CDR2 YYNGEE. The CDR3 coding sequence is TGTGCCAGCAGCGTAGGCATCCTTAGCAATCAGCCCCAGCATTTT. This sequence encodes CASSVGILSNQPQHF.

This clone was observed a handful of times. The genes are TRBV7-9 and TRBJ1-4; D not resolved. The CDR3 runs 13 residues. Germline CDR1 is SEHNR and CDR2 is FQNEAQ (reference sequence). V was trimmed by 4 bases and J by 7 bases, leaving 10 bases between them. The CDR3 sequence is CASSWVSGEKLFF. CDR3 coding DNA: TGTGCCAGCAGCTGGGTTTCGGGTGAAAAACTGTTTTTT.

The J gene is TRBJ2-7, the V gene TRBV18; TRBD1 is a possible D gene (6 bases). Germline V gene data show CDR1 as KGHSH and CDR2 as LQKENI. V was cut by 3 bases and J by 3 bases, with 15 bases left in between. The CDR3 covers 15 residues. The CDR3 DNA follows: TGTGCCAGCTCACCTTCCGGGACACACAACTACGAGCAGTACTTC. It yields the protein CASSPSGTHNYEQYF. Using reference TRBV18 and TRBJ2-7 for the parts outside the CDR3, the full variable domain is NAGVMQNPRHLVRRRGQEARLRCSPMKGHSHVYWYRQLPEEGLKFMVYLQKENIIDESGMPKERFSAEFPKEGPSILRIQQVVRGDSAAYFCASSPSGTHNYEQYFGPGTRLTVT.

This clone has only a few counts. The rearrangement joins TRBV7-2 to TRBJ1-2; 8 positions match TRBD1. The germline V gene has CDR1 SGHTA and CDR2 FQGNSA. V shed 5 bases, J shed 4 bases, and the junction held 9 bases outside the gene matches. The CDR3 is 15 amino acids. The CDR3 DNA follows: TGTGCCAGCAGCCCTGGACAGGGACGTTTCTATGGCTACACCTTC. This sequence encodes CASSPGQGRFYGYTF.

This clone was found a few times. The same CDR3 is also encoded by other DNA sequences in this sample. V and J are TRBV5-1 and TRBJ2-5; tentatively, D is TRBD1 (6 bases). The CDR3 runs to 13 residues. CDR1 and CDR2 (germline): SGHRS, YFSETQ. V gave up 3 bases and J gave up 2 bases, with 8 bases separating them. The CDR3 region has the DNA TGCGCCAGCAGCTCAGGACAGCAAGAGACCCAGTACTTC. Translated: CASSSGQQETQYF.

This clone was detected a few times. The chain uses TRBV5-6 and TRBJ2-7; TRBD1 aligns across 9 bases. V shed 0 bases, J shed 3 bases, and the junction held 10 bases outside the gene matches. Germline loops: CDR1 SGHDT, CDR2 YYEEEE. The CDR3 runs 17 residues. The chain's CDR3 is CASSLESLRQGGYEQYF. In nucleotides, the CDR3 is TGTGCCAGCAGCTTGGAGAGCCTCCGACAGGGGGGCTACGAGCAGTACTTC.

This clone was observed a handful of times. This chain uses TRBV7-9 with TRBJ2-7; D uncertain. The CDR3 loop spans 11 amino acids. Germline-derived CDR1 and CDR2 are SEHNR and FQNEAQ (reference sequence). V was shortened by 4 bases and J by 4 bases, with 5 bases between the two germline ends. CDR3: CASSSEYEQYF. CDR3 bases: TGTGCCAGCAGCTCGGAATACGAGCAGTACTTC.

This clone was counted only a few times. The genes are TRBV5-4 and TRBJ1-2, with TRBD1 matching 9 bases. V was pared by 0 bases and J by 5 bases, with 5 bases of the junction left unmatched. There are 15 residues in the CDR3. Germline V gene sequence: CDR1 SGHNT, CDR2 YYREEE (reference sequence). CDR3 in DNA: TGTGCCAGCAGCTTGGCCGGGACAGGGACTTATGGCTACACCTTC. It is translated as CASSLAGTGTYGYTF.

The chain joins TRBV4-1 to TRBJ1-2; D is undetermined. The CDR3 sequence is 13 residues long. Germline V gene lookup returns CDR1 MGHRA and CDR2 YSYEKL. Deletions cut 0 bases from V and 4 bases from J, with 6 bases between. The CDR3 spells CASSQDSSYGYTF. The CDR3 DNA is TGCGCCAGCAGCCAAGACAGCAGCTATGGCTACACCTTC.

There are a few counts of this clone. The chain employs TRBV5-1 and TRBJ1-2, with D perhaps matching TRBD1 (5 bases). The CDR3 totals 15 residues. The germline V gene has CDR1 SGHRS and CDR2 YFSETQ. Trimming shortened V by 0 bases and J by 0 bases, and 9 bases separated the two germline ends. The CDR3 is CASSLGGAANYGYTF. The CDR3 DNA follows: TGCGCCAGCAGCTTGGGCGGGGCCGCTAACTATGGCTACACCTTC.